Below, one T cell receptor beta chain is given with its context. What it binds is unknown. This specimen comes from a study of graft-versus-host responses after intestinal transplantation. Study-wide context: Multivisceral, liver-intestinal, or isolated intestinal transplants were performed in recipients. General study points: There were GvH clones found in recipient marrow, and some of them appeared first in ileum or blood.

Profiling relied on immunoSEQ multiplex PCR, and the TCRdb table lists in-frame clones only, not all of them. The sample shows roughly 17,000 clones, approximately 89% of them seen only once. Germline V gene sequence: CDR1 SGHTS, CDR2 YDEGEE. V was pared by 0 bases and J by 3 bases, with 3 bases between. This CDR3 is built from 12 residues. This sequence was found in a human patient who received an intestinal transplant, so some T cells may come from the graft donor. The chain is built from TRBV5-8 and TRBJ1-2; D is uncertain. Source: bone marrow, taken about 130 days after transplant. CDR3 sequence (DNA): TGTGCCAGCAGCTTGGCTGACTATGGCTACACCTTC. Translated, it gives CASSLADYGYTF.